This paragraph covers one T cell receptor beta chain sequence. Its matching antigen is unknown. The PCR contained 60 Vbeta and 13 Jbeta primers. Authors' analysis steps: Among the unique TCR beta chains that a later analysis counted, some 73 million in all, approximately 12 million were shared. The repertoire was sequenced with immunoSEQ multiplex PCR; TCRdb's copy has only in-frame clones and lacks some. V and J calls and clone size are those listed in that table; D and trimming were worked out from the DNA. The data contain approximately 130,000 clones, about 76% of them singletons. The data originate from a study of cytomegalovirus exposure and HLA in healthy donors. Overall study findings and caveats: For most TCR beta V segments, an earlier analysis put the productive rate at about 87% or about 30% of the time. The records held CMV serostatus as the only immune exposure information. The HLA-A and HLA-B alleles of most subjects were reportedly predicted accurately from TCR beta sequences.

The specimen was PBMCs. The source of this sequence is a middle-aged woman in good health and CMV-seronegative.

This CDR3 reads CASTSGTRTGELFF. CDR3 coding DNA: TGTGCCAGCACCTCCGGGACACGCACCGGGGAGCTGTTTTTT. The J gene is TRBJ2-2, the V gene TRBV9; D is possibly TRBD1 (6 bases). V dropped 6 bases and J dropped 4 bases, with 13 bases sitting between them. The CDR3 length is 14 residues. In germline, CDR1 is SGDLS, CDR2 YYNGEE. Drawing the rest from reference TRBV9 and TRBJ2-2, the complete variable domain is DSGVTQTPKHLITATGQRVTLRCSPRSGDLSVYWYQQSLDQGLQFLIQYYNGEERAKGNILERFSAQQFPDLHSELNLSSLELGDSALYFCASTSGTRTGELFFGEGSRLTVL.